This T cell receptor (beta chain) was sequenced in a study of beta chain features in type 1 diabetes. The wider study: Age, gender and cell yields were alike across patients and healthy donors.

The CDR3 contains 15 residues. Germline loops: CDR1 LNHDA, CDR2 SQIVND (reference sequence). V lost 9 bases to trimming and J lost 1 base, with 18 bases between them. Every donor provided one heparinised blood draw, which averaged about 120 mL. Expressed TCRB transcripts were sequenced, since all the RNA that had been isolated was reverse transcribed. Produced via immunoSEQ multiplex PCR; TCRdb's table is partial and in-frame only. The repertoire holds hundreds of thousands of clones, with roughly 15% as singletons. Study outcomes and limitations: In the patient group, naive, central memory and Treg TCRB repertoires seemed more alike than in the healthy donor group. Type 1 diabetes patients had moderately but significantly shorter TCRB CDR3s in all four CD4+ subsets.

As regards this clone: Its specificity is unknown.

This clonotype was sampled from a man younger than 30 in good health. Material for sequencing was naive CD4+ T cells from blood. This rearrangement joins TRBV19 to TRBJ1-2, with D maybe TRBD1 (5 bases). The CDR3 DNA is TGTGCCAGCTCACAGGCGACGGATTTTAACTATGGCTACACCTTC. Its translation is CASSQATDFNYGYTF.